Sequencing of this TCR beta chain was carried out in a study of T cell responses to AZD1222 COVID-19 vaccine. The study, taken as a whole, reports: Donors skewed white British and female; clonal diversity was possibly underestimated. The span of vaccine-associated CD4 TCRs extended across spike, with dominance at 160-218 and 743-854. Targets within unmutated variant regions were reportedly found for nearly half of spike-specific TCRs. Sampling that yielded the repertoires occurred only after the peak T cell response.

Here immunoSEQ multiplex PCR was the method, and the copy in TCRdb shows in-frame clones only, minus some. In the table there are 140,000 to 150,000 clones, about 89% of which are singletons. In germline, CDR1 is SGHNT, CDR2 YYREEE (reference sequence). With 4 bases clipped from V and 7 bases from J, the junction kept 7 bases outside the gene matches. This CDR3 is built from 16 residues. Worth noting for this clone: Its antigen is unidentified.

The sequences come from peripheral blood, collected on day 0 of MenACWY control vaccination. The chain couples TRBV5-4 to TRBJ2-2, with TRBD2 identical over 13 bases. This TCR was recovered from an adult in good health. CDR3: CASSSGTSGTRGELFF. CDR3 coding DNA: TGTGCCAGCAGCAGTGGGACTAGCGGGACTCGCGGGGAGCTGTTTTTT.